This record covers a single T cell receptor (beta chain). The antigen remains unidentified. V dropped 6 bases and J dropped 8; count of bases not matched to a gene: 9. Germline V gives CDR1 MDHEN, CDR2 SYDVKM. The CDR3 length is 13 residues. A mixed TRB-A/B primer pool amplified rearranged TRB by multiplex touch-down PCR. Using its own MiXCR run on the multiplex PCR reads, TCRdb lists one record per CDR3 protein. The sample records over 1,400 distinct CDR3 sequences, approximately 40% being singletons. The record originates from a study of T cell repertoires in aging, cancer and after chemotherapy. Study-level information: Pre- and post-chemotherapy samples were paired from glioblastoma patients treated with temozolomide-based therapy. Notes on the study in general: Immunological memory after chemotherapy cannot be judged from the repertoire data.

TCR beta rearrangements were amplified from peripheral blood genomic DNA. The sample taken for sequencing was blood. This chain connects TRBV28 to TRBJ2-5; 7 bases are shared with TRBD1. The clonotype comes from a human donor with a solid tumor. This CDR3 reads CASSPTGSGTQYF. The CDR3 nucleotides read TGTGCCAGCAGCCCGACAGGGTCAGGAACCCAGTACTTC.